This record covers a single T cell receptor (beta chain). What it binds is not known. This record comes from a study of cytotoxic CD8 clonotypes in ibrutinib-treated CLL. The wider study: Sequenced samples delivered averages of 255,043 productive templates and more than 75,000 productive rearrangements.

The table came from immunoSEQ multiplex PCR; TCRdb's copy has only in-frame clones and leaves some out. The top ten clones hold about half of a sample with around 26,000 clones, roughly 71% of them seen once. Points from the study as a whole: Baseline values of clonality outstripped age-matched healthy donors and followed circulating CD8+ T-cell counts.

Genomic DNA for TCR beta libraries, approximately 2 micrograms, came from cryopreserved PBMCs. Germline values: CDR1 SGHTA, CDR2 FQGNSA. Trimming took 9 bases from V and 0 from J, leaving 14 bases between them. This CDR3 spans 15 amino acids. This sample comprised PBMCs, obtained after 12 months of ibrutinib treatment. The sequence came from a human donor with chronic lymphocytic leukemia. J is TRBJ1-4 and V is TRBV7-2, with no clear D. CDR3 bases: TGTGCCAGTCGACCCCGGAGTGCAACTAATGAAAAACTGTTTTTT. Its protein is CASRPRSATNEKLFF.